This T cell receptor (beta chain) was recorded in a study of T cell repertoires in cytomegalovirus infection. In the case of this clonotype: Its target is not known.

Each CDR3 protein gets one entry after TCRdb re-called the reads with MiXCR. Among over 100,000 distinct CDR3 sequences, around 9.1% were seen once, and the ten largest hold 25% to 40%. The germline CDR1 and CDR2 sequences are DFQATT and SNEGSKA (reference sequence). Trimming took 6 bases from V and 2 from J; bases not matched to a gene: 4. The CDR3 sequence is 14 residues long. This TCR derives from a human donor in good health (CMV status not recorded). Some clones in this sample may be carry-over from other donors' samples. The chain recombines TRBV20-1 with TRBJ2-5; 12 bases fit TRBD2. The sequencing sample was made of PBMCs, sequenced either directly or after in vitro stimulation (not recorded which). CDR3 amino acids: CSAYGTSGQETQYF. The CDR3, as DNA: TGCAGTGCATATGGGACTAGCGGGCAAGAGACCCAGTACTTC.